This TCR beta chain was recovered during a study of blood T cell repertoires in COVID-19. Study at large: Samples representing acute and convalescent COVID-19 were sourced from the United States, Italy and Spain.

TCRdb's copy holds only in-frame clones and misses some; the assay was immunoSEQ multiplex PCR. The sample comprises approximately 99,000 clones, around four fifths of which are singletons, and approximately 4% rests with the top ten. This CDR3 spans 15 amino acids. V was shortened by 0 bases and J by 10 bases, with 14 bases between the two germline ends. Germline CDR1 is SGHNT and CDR2 is YYREEE (reference sequence). The TCR comes from a woman between 65 and 79 years old with acute or convalescent COVID-19. The gene calls are TRBV5-4 and TRBJ1-6; D is undetermined. The source material was peripheral blood. The CDR3 bases are TGTGCCAGCAGCTTGGGTGGGGAGATAGGATCACCCCTCCACTTT. Translated: CASSLGGEIGSPLHF.